The 11 T cell receptor beta chains reported below all come from one sample, sequenced in a study of blood T cell repertoires in COVID-19. Profiled with immunoSEQ multiplex PCR; TCRdb holds only in-frame clones, not every one. The sample has some 91,000 clones; 90% are singletons. The sample consisted of peripheral blood. Receptor source: a man aged 60-69 years with acute or convalescent COVID-19.

CDR3 sequence reads: CASSYRVSNQPQHF. In nucleotides, the CDR3 is TGTGCCAGCAGTTACCGCGTTAGCAATCAGCCCCAGCATTTT. J is TRBJ1-5 and V is TRBV6-6; no clear D gene. This CDR3 contains 14 residues. The germline CDR1 and CDR2 sequences are MNHNY and SVGAGI (reference sequence). Trimming removed 2 bases from V and 0 bases from J, with 5 bases in between.

This chain links TRBV12-5 with TRBJ1-3, with 7 bases identical to TRBD1. Trimming cost V 0 bases and J 5 bases; bases outside gene matches: 4. This CDR3 is built from 15 residues. The germline V gene encodes CDR1 LGHNT and CDR2 FRNRAP. CDR3 loop: CASGLVKGARNTIYF. In DNA, the CDR3 is TGTGCTAGTGGTTTGGTAAAGGGGGCGAGAAACACCATATATTTT.

The CDR3 region has the DNA TGCGCCAGCAGTGGAACAGGGGGGAGGACTGAAGCTTTCTTT. This translates into CASSGTGGRTEAFF. The V call is TRBV10-1, the J call TRBJ1-1; 8 nucleotides line up with TRBD1. The CDR3 is 14 residues long. The V and J ends lost 4 bases and 5 bases, in that order; junction bases with no gene match: 6. Germline V gene data show CDR1 as WNHNN and CDR2 as SYGVQD (reference sequence).

This clone was detected only a few times. V gene TRBV27 combines with J gene TRBJ1-6, with D uncertain. V was cut by 5 bases and J by 7 bases, with 6 bases left in between. The CDR3 runs 12 residues. In germline, CDR1 is MNHEY, CDR2 SMNVEV (reference sequence). The DNA for the CDR3 is TGTGCCAGCAGTAATTTAAATTCACCCCTCCACTTT. The encoded protein is CASSNLNSPLHF.

The chain combines TRBV20-1 with TRBJ2-2; TRBD1 matches 8 bases. Germline V gene sequence: CDR1 DFQATT, CDR2 SNEGSKA (reference sequence). V shed 4 bases, J shed 0 bases, and the junction held 10 bases outside the gene matches. There are 17 residues in the CDR3. CDR3 coding DNA: TGCAGTGCTATTGATACAGGGGGGTACTCGAACACCGGGGAGCTGTTTTTT. Translation: CSAIDTGGYSNTGELFF.

The chain uses TRBV18 and TRBJ1-2; no reliable D call. The CDR3 extends over 14 amino acids. V shed 5 bases and J shed 0 bases, with 10 bases lying between them. Germline CDR1 KGHSH, CDR2 LQKENI. CDR3 DNA sequence: TGTGCCAGCTCATTGGACTTAGCTAACTATGGCTACACCTTC. Its translation is CASSLDLANYGYTF.

The chain joins TRBV10-2 to TRBJ1-1, with D hard to call. CDR3 size: 15 residues. Trimming cost V 6 bases and J 8 bases, with 22 bases left between them. The V gene's germline CDR1 is WSHSY and CDR2 SAAADI. CDR3 amino acids: CASRDKQMGESEAFF. The CDR3 coding sequence is TGCGCCAGCAGAGACAAACAGATGGGCGAGAGCGAAGCTTTCTTT.

This chain uses TRBV6-5 with TRBJ1-4; no definite D call. The CDR3 totals 13 residues. The V gene's germline CDR1 is MNHEY and CDR2 SVGAGI. V was shortened by 8 bases and J by 5 bases, with 12 bases between the two germline ends. CDR3: CASYRVPNEKLFF. In DNA form, the CDR3 reads TGTGCCAGCTACCGGGTCCCCAATGAAAAACTGTTTTTT.

The chain uses TRBV10-3 and TRBJ1-5; no definite D call. With 6 bases removed from V and 0 bases from J, the gap between germline ends came to 12 bases. This CDR3 is 15 amino acids long. Germline CDR1 is ENHRY and CDR2 is SYGVKD. The CDR3 region has the DNA TGTGCCATCAGCCGCTCCGGGGATAGCAATCAGCCCCAGCATTTT. Encoded protein: CAISRSGDSNQPQHF.

This sequence joins TRBV3-1 (or the pseudogene TRBV3-2) and TRBJ2-7; 9 bases fit TRBD1. V dropped 4 bases and J dropped 5; count of bases not matched to a gene: 3. CDR1 is LGHDT and CDR2 is YNNKEL in the germline V gene (reference sequence). CDR3 size: 13 residues. The CDR3 region is CASSPTGGHEQYV. The CDR3 DNA follows: TGTGCCAGCAGCCCGACAGGGGGACACGAGCAGTACGTC.

The rearrangement links TRBV5-1 to TRBJ1-1; a possible D gene is TRBD1 (5 bases). Germline V gives CDR1 SGHRS, CDR2 YFSETQ. Between the trimmed V and J ends, which lost 0 bases and 1 base, there was a span of 19 bases. There are 18 residues in the CDR3. The CDR3 sequence: CASSLDWPGFGENTEAFF. DNA of the CDR3: TGCGCCAGCAGCTTGGACTGGCCAGGGTTTGGGGAGAACACTGAAGCTTTCTTT.